This T cell receptor beta chain is drawn from a study of shared clonotypes between healthy human individuals. Whole-study results and caveats: Sequencing depth was expected to affect clonotype sharing among donors. Clonotypes that were shared across a handful of donors made up 4% to 6% of naive CD4 clonotypes.

As originally analysed: Without quality scores, immunoSEQ junctional reads could not be filtered like full-length reads. Data came from immunoSEQ multiplex PCR; TCRdb stores just in-frame clones and leaves some out. For V, J and clone size, that table is used; D and trimming come from the DNA. The profile shows about 680,000 clones, about 90% of them singletons. The V gene end was trimmed by 3 bases and the J gene end by 1 base; junction bases not matched to a gene: 4. The CDR3 spans 15 residues. Germline CDR1 is MGHRA and CDR2 is YSYEKL. With regard to this clone: The antigen remains unidentified. At the DNA level, this CDR3 is encoded by other sequences in the same sample as well.

Cells designated naive CD8 were CD45RO-negative and were positively selected for CCR7, with terminally differentiated effector memory CD45RA+ cells excluded. Donation came from healthy HIV-negative adults that had no recent acute infections or vaccinations. This clonotype originated in a young man in good health. The chain combines TRBV4-1 with TRBJ1-1; 8 bases are shared with TRBD1. The sample taken for sequencing was naive CD8+ T cells sorted from blood. The CDR3 DNA follows: TGCGCCAGCAGCCAGGCGGGACAGGCGAACACTGAAGCTTTCTTT. Translated: CASSQAGQANTEAFF.